Shown below are 23 T cell receptor beta chains from a single sample sequenced in a study of tumor and adjacent non-tumor tissue in lung cancer. The library came from three nested PCR rounds adapted from ARM-PCR protocols. TCRdb processed the multiplex PCR reads anew with MiXCR; each CDR3 protein has one entry. Counted here are 68,000 or so distinct CDR3 sequences, about 61% occurring once; the ten biggest clones make up 20%. This sample's RNA came from whole unsorted tissue. Material for sequencing was lung tumor tissue. All receptors come from a man aged 50 to 60 with non-small cell lung cancer.

Many counts were recorded for this clonotype. V and J are TRBV12-3 or TRBV12-4 and TRBJ2-7, with D perhaps TRBD1 (6 bases). The ends were cut back, 5 bases at V and 3 bases at J, with 11 bases in the middle. There are 13 residues in the CDR3. This chain's CDR3 is CASSRGSGYEQYF. DNA for the CDR3: TGTGCCAGCAGTAGGGGGTCTGGCTACGAGCAGTACTTC.

The rearrangement uses TRBV5-1 and TRBJ2-3, with D perhaps TRBD1 or TRBD2 (5 bases each). Trimming took off 6 bases at V and 2 bases at J, with 10 bases between the two ends. CDR1 is SGHRS, CDR2 YFSETQ, per germline. The CDR3 has 13 amino acids. The CDR3: CASNVGTTDTQYF. CDR3 DNA: TGCGCCAGCAATGTGGGGACCACAGATACGCAGTATTTT.

This clonotype showed up many times. A much more abundant neighbour one base away suggests this may be a read error. J is TRBJ2-7 and V is TRBV11-2, with D possibly matching TRBD1 (5 bases). The length of the CDR3 is 13 residues. Germline assignment: CDR1 SGHAT and CDR2 FQNNGV. Deletions cut 3 bases from V and 8 bases from J, with 14 bases between. CDR3 in DNA: TGTGCCAGCAGCTTGGCAGGGTTTGTCAAGCAGTACTTC. Encoded protein: CASSLAGFVKQYF. Full variable domain (remainder filled in from reference TRBV11-2 and TRBJ2-7): EAGVAQSPRYKIIEKRQSVAFWCNPISGHATLYWYQQILGQGPKLLIQFQNNGVVDDSQLPKDRFSAERLKGVDSTLKIQPAKLEDSAVYLCASSLAGFVKQYFGPGTRLTVT.

Points on this clonotype: This could be a read error, since a much larger clone is one nucleotide away. This rearrangement joins TRBV24-1 to TRBJ1-5; no definite D call. CDR3 length: 13 amino acids. CDR1 KGHDR and CDR2 SFDVKD come from the germline V gene. The V and J ends lost 4 bases and 9 bases respectively, with 12 bases between them. This CDR3 reads CATSEGKELPQHF. The CDR3 DNA reads TGTGCCACCAGTGAAGGGAAGGAACTGCCCCAGCATTTT.

This clonotype occurred many times. The chain employs TRBV10-3 and TRBJ2-7, with no clear D. Germline values: CDR1 ENHRY, CDR2 SYGVKD. There are 13 residues in the CDR3. V lost 2 bases to trimming and J lost 5 bases, with 10 bases between them. The CDR3 DNA follows: TGTGCCATCAGTGAGGGACGTGCAAACGAGCAGTACTTC. It encodes CAISEGRANEQYF.

In regard to this clonotype: Given the absence of the conserved phenylalanine or tryptophan at the CDR3 end, a read error is likely. This sequence joins TRBV6-6 and TRBJ1-2; D gene unclear. CDR3 length: 13 residues. From germline, CDR1 is MNHNY and CDR2 SVGAGI (reference sequence). CDR3: CTSTQDGFYGYTL. CDR3 DNA: TGTACCAGCACCCAGGACGGGTTCTACGGCTACACCTTA.

V and J are TRBV29-1 and TRBJ2-7; D might be TRBD1 (6 bases). This CDR3 spans 14 amino acids. Trimming took off 5 bases at V and 0 bases at J, with 14 bases between the two ends. Germline CDR1 is SQVTM and CDR2 is ANQGSEA. The CDR3 here is CSVSNTGTSYEQYF. In DNA, the CDR3 is TGCAGCGTTTCAAACACAGGGACCTCCTACGAGCAGTACTTC.

This clonotype was seen more than once but under ten times. This clone may be a read error of a much larger clone one base away. V and J are TRBV29-1 and TRBJ2-2; 9 bases agree with TRBD1. V gave up 6 bases and J gave up 1 base; unmatched junction bases: 6. Per the germline V gene, CDR1 is SQVTM and CDR2 is ANQGSEA. CDR3 length: 15 amino acids. This chain's CDR3 is CSVIQGAVNTGELFF. DNA for the CDR3: TGCAGCGTCATACAGGGGGCGGTGAACACCGGGGAGCTGTTTTTT.

This clonotype qualifies as medium-sized (0.01 to 0.1%). V is TRBV10-1 and J is TRBJ2-5; possible D gene TRBD1, 6 bases. Trimming stripped 4 bases from V and 7 bases from J, with 16 bases between. CDR3 length: 14 amino acids. Germline V gene sequence: CDR1 WNHNN, CDR2 SYGVQD (reference sequence). In nucleotides, the CDR3 is TGCGCCAGCAGTGTTAACAGGGCCGTGGGGACCCAGTACTTC. Translation: CASSVNRAVGTQYF.

As for this clonotype: Compared with germline, one end of the junction differs, possibly owing to a read error. The chain uses TRBV11-2 and TRBJ2-3; D is possibly TRBD2 (6 bases). The CDR3 length is 13 residues. Germline V gene data show CDR1 as SGHAT and CDR2 as FQNNGV. The DNA for the CDR3 is TGTGCCAACAGCCGTGGCGGGAAGGATATGCAGTATTTT. Its protein is CANSRGGKDMQYF.

Concerning this clonotype itself: Germline is not matched at one junction end, which may reflect a read error. The gene calls are TRBV6-5 and TRBJ2-2, with TRBD2 matching over 7 bases. The CDR3 covers 13 residues. The germline V gene has CDR1 MNHEY and CDR2 SVGAGI. CDR3 amino acids: CASNPAWGGEQFF. The CDR3 DNA is TGTGCCAGTAACCCCGCGTGGGGAGGGGAGCAGTTTTTT.

Points on this clonotype: The CDR3 end shows no conserved phenylalanine or tryptophan, and so a read error is likely. V usage is TRBV12-3 or TRBV12-4 and J usage is TRBJ1-1; D not certain. Trimming left V 6 bases short and J 5 bases short, with 10 bases between. This CDR3 is 12 amino acids long. CDR3 in DNA: TGTGCCAGCAGGGTCACGAGTACTGAAGCTTTCTCT. It translates to CASRVTSTEAFS.

The genes are TRBV29-1 and TRBJ2-5, with a tentative D call TRBD2 (6 bases). The germline CDR1 and CDR2 sequences are SQVTM and ANQGSEA. CDR3 length: 13 amino acids. Trimming took off 7 bases at V and 5 bases at J, with 17 bases between the two ends. CDR3 nucleotides: TGCAGCGCTACGACTAGTGGGGGGGAGACCCAGTACTTC. Its translation is CSATTSGGETQYF.

This clonotype is labeled medium-sized. The J gene is TRBJ1-1, the V gene TRBV4-1, with a possible D match to TRBD1 (6 bases). The CDR3 has 15 residues. Germline assignment: CDR1 MGHRA and CDR2 YSYEKL. Trimming stripped 3 bases from V and 3 bases from J, with 14 bases between. This CDR3 is CASSHRDTGDTEAFF. CDR3 bases: TGCGCCAGCAGCCATAGGGACACTGGGGACACTGAAGCTTTCTTT.

This clonotype was picked up many times. The V and J genes are TRBV4-1 and TRBJ2-1; the D is unclear. Germline V gives CDR1 MGHRA, CDR2 YSYEKL. V dropped 0 bases and J dropped 3 bases, with 15 bases sitting between them. CDR3 size: 17 residues. For the CDR3, the DNA is TGCGCCAGCAGCCAAGATGCGACTCCGAAACTCTACAATGAGCAGTTCTTC. Translating gives CASSQDATPKLYNEQFF.

A note on this clonotype: Compared with germline, one end of the junction differs, possibly owing to a read error. As DNA, the CDR3 is TGTACCAGCAGCCGGACCCCGAGGGCTGAGGCCCAGTACTTC. Translated, it gives CTSSRTPRAEAQYF. The chain employs TRBV7-9 and TRBJ2-5; D is possibly TRBD2 (5 bases). The CDR3 spans 14 residues. CDR1 and CDR2 (germline): SEHNR, FQNEAQ (reference sequence).

This clonotype has a count of ten or more. The CDR3 here is CASSTIGVSSYNEQFF. DNA for the CDR3: TGTGCCAGCAGCACTATCGGGGTTTCTTCCTACAATGAGCAGTTCTTC. The chain couples TRBV6-5 to TRBJ2-1; maybe TRBD2 (5 bases). This CDR3 region has 16 residues. The germline V and J ends were trimmed by 6 bases and 1 base, with 16 bases remaining between them. Germline V CDR1 and CDR2: MNHEY, SVGAGI.

Details on this clonotype: An end of the junction does not agree with germline; a read error may underlie this. The chain recombines TRBV7-9 with TRBJ1-1; no firm D call. The CDR3 totals 15 residues. Germline CDR1 SEHNR, CDR2 FQNEAQ (reference sequence). The CDR3 is CASSSWTVENTEAFF. DNA for the CDR3: TGTGCCAGCAGCTCCTGGACGGTCGAGAACACTGAAGCATTCTTT.

The count of this clonotype is one. Given a much more abundant clone one base away, this may be a read error. The V gene is TRBV12-3 or TRBV12-4, the J gene TRBJ1-6; TRBD1 is a possible D gene (6 bases). V shed 1 base and J shed 10 bases, with 11 bases lying between them. The CDR3 spans 14 residues. The CDR3 DNA reads TGTGCCAGCAGTTTAGGGTCAGGGGCCTCACCCCTCCACTTT. It yields the protein CASSLGSGASPLHF.

The sample holds a few counts of this clonotype. A junction boundary mismatches the germline segment, possibly from a read error. J is TRBJ2-2 and V is TRBV5-1; TRBD1 matches 8 bases. The V gene's germline CDR1 is SGHRS and CDR2 YFSETQ. The CDR3 contains 14 residues. The chain's CDR3 is CANSRTGNTGVLFF. CDR3 bases: TGCGCCAACAGCCGGACAGGGAACACCGGGGTGCTGTTTTTT.

In the case of this clonotype: A read error may produce the germline difference seen at one junction end. The chain employs TRBV4-1 and TRBJ2-1; TRBD1 aligns across 8 bases. The CDR3 spans 17 residues. Per the germline V gene, CDR1 is MGHRA and CDR2 is YSYEKL. The CDR3 DNA follows: TGCGCCAGCAGCCCCCCGCTGGGACAGGCAAGCTACAATGAGCAGTCCTTC. Encoded protein: CASSPPLGQASYNEQSF.

This clonotype was seen a single time. J is TRBJ2-1 and V is TRBV20-1; D might be TRBD2 (6 bases). Trimming took off 6 bases at V and 15 bases at J, with 27 bases between the two ends. Germline V gives CDR1 DFQATT, CDR2 SNEGSKA (reference sequence). The CDR3 has 14 amino acids. CDR3 sequence (DNA): TGCAGTGCCACTAGTGGGGGGACCGTGGATAAGCTGTTCTTC. Translated: CSATSGGTVDKLFF.

Concerning this clonotype itself: The CDR3 end shows no conserved phenylalanine or tryptophan, and so a read error is likely. The rearrangement links TRBV4-1 to TRBJ2-7; weak D call: TRBD2 (5 bases). This CDR3 has 15 residues. Germline V gene lookup returns CDR1 MGHRA and CDR2 YSYEKL. The CDR3 here is CASSRNPGTDYKQYL. In DNA form, the CDR3 reads TGCGCCAGCAGCCGGAACCCGGGAACCGACTACAAGCAGTACTTA.